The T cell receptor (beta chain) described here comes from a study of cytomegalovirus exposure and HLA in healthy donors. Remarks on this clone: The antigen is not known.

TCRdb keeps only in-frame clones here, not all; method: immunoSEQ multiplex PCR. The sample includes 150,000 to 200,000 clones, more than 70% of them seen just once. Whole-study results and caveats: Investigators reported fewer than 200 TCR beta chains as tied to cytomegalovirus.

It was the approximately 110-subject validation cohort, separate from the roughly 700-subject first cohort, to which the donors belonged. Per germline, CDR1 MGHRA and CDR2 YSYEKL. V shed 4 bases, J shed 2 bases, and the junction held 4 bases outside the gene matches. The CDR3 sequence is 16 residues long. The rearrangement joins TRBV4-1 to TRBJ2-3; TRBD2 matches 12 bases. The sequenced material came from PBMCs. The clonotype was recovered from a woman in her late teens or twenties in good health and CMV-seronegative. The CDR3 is CASSLRLAGDTDTQYF. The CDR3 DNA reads TGCGCCAGCAGCCTACGACTAGCGGGGGACACAGATACGCAGTATTTT.